This passage covers 23 T cell receptor beta chains from one sample sequenced in a study of a mutant IDH1 vaccine in newly diagnosed glioma. Noted time point: baseline, week 1 (first vaccination visit). The treatment here: pre-vaccination baseline after standard-of-care therapy. Repertoires were generated with immunoSEQ multiplex PCR, while TCRdb's copy carries only in-frame clones and drops some. Of around 50,000 clones detected, 86% appear once; the ten largest clones hold about 2.2%. The material sequenced was PBMCs, taken from a glioma patient treated with radiotherapy, temozolomide or both. Source of these receptors: a man aged 35-49 years with glioma.

V is TRBV5-1 and J is TRBJ2-3; 7 bases match TRBD2. This CDR3 is built from 14 residues. V was clipped by 0 bases and J by 2 bases; unmatched bases: 0. CDR1 SGHRS and CDR2 YFSETQ come from the germline V gene. Here the CDR3 reads CASSLGLATDTQYF. The CDR3 DNA is TGCGCCAGCAGCTTGGGACTAGCCACAGATACGCAGTATTTT.

This clone has more than one count but fewer than ten. The chain combines TRBV29-1 with TRBJ2-7, with TRBD2 matching over 11 bases. The CDR3 loop spans 16 amino acids. V gave up 3 bases and J gave up 2 bases; unmatched junction bases: 9. Germline V lookup: CDR1 SQVTM, CDR2 ANQGSEA. The CDR3 DNA follows: TGCAGCGTTGAGGCCACTAGCGGGAGTGGAACCTACGAGCAGTACTTC. It specifies CSVEATSGSGTYEQYF.

V is TRBV10-3 and J is TRBJ2-7; 10 bases are shared with TRBD1. The CDR3 is made up of 15 amino acids. Germline assignment: CDR1 ENHRY and CDR2 SYGVKD. With 0 bases clipped from V and 2 bases from J, the junction kept 1 base outside the gene matches. The CDR3 reads CAISESTGGPYEQYF. DNA for the CDR3: TGTGCCATCAGTGAGTCGACAGGGGGCCCCTACGAGCAGTACTTC.

The chain couples TRBV4-2 to TRBJ2-1, with 11 positions matching TRBD2. The length of the CDR3 is 18 residues. V lost 4 bases, J lost 0 bases, and 8 bases stayed unmatched. CDR1 and CDR2 (germline): LGHNA, YNFKEQ. The CDR3 here is CASSRMLAGGVSYNEQFF. For the CDR3, the DNA is TGTGCCAGCAGCCGCATGCTAGCGGGAGGAGTCTCCTACAATGAGCAGTTCTTC.

V is TRBV28 and J is TRBJ2-7; TRBD2 matches 7 bases. Trimming cost V 3 bases and J 0 bases; bases outside gene matches: 2. The CDR3 consists of 14 residues. From germline, CDR1 is MDHEN and CDR2 SYDVKM. In DNA form, the CDR3 reads TGTGCCAGCAGTTTTCGCGGGAGCTCCTACGAGCAGTACTTC. Its protein product is CASSFRGSSYEQYF.

This clone showed up just once. V is TRBV5-4 and J is TRBJ2-3, with D possibly TRBD1 on 5 matching bases. Germline V lookup: CDR1 SGHNT, CDR2 YYREEE (reference sequence). V was trimmed by 3 bases and J by 11 bases, leaving 13 bases between them. This CDR3 has 12 residues. CDR3 sequence (DNA): TGTGCCAGCAGCTACCCTCGAGACAGGCAGTATTTT. Protein sequence: CASSYPRDRQYF.

The chain links TRBV15 to TRBJ2-5; D is possibly TRBD2 (6 bases). The V end lost 2 bases, the J end lost 5 bases, and 12 bases lay between the germline ends. The CDR3 length is 14 residues. Germline V CDR1 and CDR2: LNHNV, YYDKDF (reference sequence). In nucleotides, the CDR3 is TGTGCCACCAGCAGAACTAGCCGGCAGGAGACCCAGTACTTC. Translation: CATSRTSRQETQYF.

The V and J genes are TRBV7-9 and TRBJ2-1; TRBD2 matches at 13 bases. The CDR3 is 16 amino acids. CDR1 is SEHNR and CDR2 is FQNEAQ in the germline V gene (reference sequence). Trimming took 5 bases from V and 4 from J; bases not matched to a gene: 5. Here the CDR3 reads CASSRTSGSRYNEQFF. In nucleotides, the CDR3 is TGTGCCAGCAGCCGGACTAGCGGGAGTAGGTACAATGAGCAGTTCTTC.

This clone was observed a single time. The chain has TRBV15 and TRBJ2-5; D ambiguous. The germline V gene has CDR1 LNHNV and CDR2 YYDKDF (reference sequence). CDR3 length: 14 residues. Trimming shortened V by 0 bases and J by 4 bases, and 9 bases separated the two germline ends. CDR3: CATSRDAGPETQYF. CDR3 coding DNA: TGTGCCACCAGCAGAGATGCAGGACCAGAGACCCAGTACTTC.

The chain joins TRBV7-3 to TRBJ1-1; 8 nucleotides match TRBD1. V shed 5 bases, J shed 1 base, and the junction held 3 bases outside the gene matches. Germline V lookup: CDR1 SGHTA, CDR2 FQGTGA. This CDR3 has 14 residues. The CDR3, as DNA: TGTGCCAGCAGCCTAGGGACAGGGAACACTGAAGCTTTCTTT. This translates into CASSLGTGNTEAFF.

The rearrangement joins TRBV19 to TRBJ2-3; no firm D call. The CDR3 loop spans 16 amino acids. The V end was cut by 6 bases, the J end by 2 bases, with 18 bases between. Germline V lookup: CDR1 LNHDA, CDR2 SQIVND (reference sequence). The CDR3: CASSLQGRVYTDTQYF. Written as DNA, the CDR3 is TGTGCCAGTAGCCTACAAGGACGGGTTTACACAGATACGCAGTATTTT.

The chain is built from TRBV5-1 and TRBJ2-5; D remains ambiguous. CDR1 is SGHRS, CDR2 YFSETQ, per germline. V was trimmed by 3 bases and J by 5 bases, leaving 8 bases between them. The CDR3 is 12 residues long. CDR3 DNA: TGCGCCAGCAGCTCCCAATGGGAGACCCAGTACTTC. Its translation is CASSSQWETQYF.

The chain is built from TRBV9 and TRBJ1-3; D is undetermined. V shed 0 bases and J shed 2 bases, with 6 bases lying between them. This CDR3 is 14 amino acids long. From germline, CDR1 is SGDLS and CDR2 YYNGEE. CDR3 sequence: CASSVGVAGNTIYF. DNA of the CDR3: TGTGCCAGCAGCGTAGGAGTTGCTGGAAACACCATATATTTT.

The table lists this clone with a few counts. The chain carries TRBV19 and TRBJ2-7; 10 nucleotides agree with TRBD1. The germline V gene encodes CDR1 LNHDA and CDR2 SQIVND (reference sequence). V lost 5 bases, J lost 5 bases, and 6 bases stayed unmatched. The CDR3 consists of 14 residues. The CDR3 DNA is TGTGCCAGTAGTCCGGGGACAGGGGTTGACGAGCAGTACTTC. Residues: CASSPGTGVDEQYF.

In this sample, this clone turned up once. V gene TRBV5-4 combines with J gene TRBJ2-1, with 10 bases identical to TRBD2. J lost 8 bases, V lost 2 bases, and 7 bases had no gene match. This CDR3 has 15 amino acids. The V gene's germline CDR1 is SGHNT and CDR2 YYREEE (reference sequence). The CDR3 region is CASSFSSGRVHEQFF. The CDR3 bases are TGTGCCAGCAGCTTTTCCAGCGGGAGGGTCCATGAGCAGTTCTTC.

This clone was observed a handful of times. The genes are TRBV10-3 and TRBJ2-7; D is uncertain. The CDR3 sequence is 13 residues long. The V end lost 2 bases, the J end lost 2 bases, and 7 bases lay between the germline ends. Germline V gene lookup returns CDR1 ENHRY and CDR2 SYGVKD. Here the CDR3 DNA reads TGTGCCATCAGTGAGGGGCAGGCCTACGAGCAGTACTTC. Translation: CAISEGQAYEQYF.

The chain recombines TRBV9 with TRBJ1-5; a weak D match, TRBD1 (6 bases). Germline CDR1 reads SGDLS; CDR2 reads YYNGEE. Trimming shortened V by 3 bases and J by 9 bases, and 22 bases separated the two germline ends. The CDR3 has 16 residues. Here the CDR3 reads CASSAGGAGTPRPQHF. The CDR3 DNA follows: TGTGCCAGCAGCGCGGGGGGGGCCGGGACCCCCCGGCCCCAGCATTTT.

The chain recombines TRBV27 with TRBJ2-7; weak D call: TRBD1 (6 bases). V lost 6 bases and J 4 bases, leaving 19 bases between the germline ends. The length of the CDR3 is 15 residues. Germline values: CDR1 MNHEY, CDR2 SMNVEV (reference sequence). CDR3 protein: CASSPTHRDKYEQYF. DNA for the CDR3: TGTGCCAGCAGCCCCACCCACCGGGACAAGTACGAGCAGTACTTC.

The chain couples TRBV5-6 to TRBJ1-1; weak D call: TRBD1 (5 bases). This CDR3 contains 13 residues. With 1 base removed from V and 3 bases from J, the gap between germline ends came to 7 bases. Germline V CDR1 and CDR2: SGHDT, YYEEEE. The CDR3 nucleotides are TGTGCCAGCAGCTTGATGGGGGACACTGAAGCTTTCTTT. The encoded protein is CASSLMGDTEAFF.

V usage is TRBV5-8 and J usage is TRBJ2-1; D unresolved. CDR1 is SGHTS and CDR2 is YDEGEE in the germline V gene. There are 11 residues in the CDR3. Trimming cost V 0 bases and J 10 bases, with 5 bases left between them. DNA of the CDR3: TGTGCCAGCAGCTTGGTCGGGGAGCAGTTCTTC. This codes for CASSLVGEQFF.

The rearrangement joins TRBV5-6 to TRBJ1-1, with no clear D. The CDR3 totals 14 residues. Deletions cut 2 bases from V and 0 bases from J, with 8 bases between. CDR1 SGHDT and CDR2 YYEEEE come from the germline V gene. In DNA form, the CDR3 reads TGTGCCAGCAGCTTCCTACTGATGAACACTGAAGCTTTCTTT. Protein product: CASSFLLMNTEAFF.

This sequence joins TRBV15 and TRBJ2-2; no clear D gene. Per germline, CDR1 LNHNV and CDR2 YYDKDF (reference sequence). V was shortened by 1 base and J by 1 base, with 4 bases between the two germline ends. The CDR3 runs 14 residues. The CDR3 loop reads CATSRVRNTGELFF. The CDR3, as DNA: TGTGCCACCAGCAGAGTACGGAACACCGGGGAGCTGTTTTTT.

This chain uses TRBV19 with TRBJ1-5; a weak D match, TRBD1 (5 bases). Trimming stripped 0 bases from V and 4 bases from J, with 16 bases between. From germline, CDR1 is LNHDA and CDR2 SQIVND (reference sequence). The CDR3 extends over 17 amino acids. CDR3 amino acids: CASSIESFQGSNQPQHF. In nucleotides, the CDR3 is TGTGCCAGTAGTATAGAGAGCTTTCAGGGTAGTAATCAGCCCCAGCATTTT.